Below, 8 T cell receptor beta chains from the same sample are listed, as sequenced in a study of shared clonotypes between healthy human individuals. Data came from immunoSEQ multiplex PCR; TCRdb stores just in-frame clones and leaves some out. The table lists 2,100,000 or so clones, 90% to 97% of them singletons, with more than 0.1% in the top ten. Material for sequencing was naive CD4+ T cells sorted from blood. Documented subset: CD45RA+ positively selected. The source is a man aged 18 to 30 in good health.

The CDR3 is CASIPRRGLSSYNEQFF. CDR3 in DNA: TGTGCCAGCATCCCCCGTCGGGGCCTCAGCTCCTACAATGAGCAGTTCTTC. The gene calls are TRBV27 and TRBJ2-1; possibly TRBD1 or TRBD2 for D (5 bases each). V dropped 7 bases and J dropped 0 bases, with 19 bases sitting between them. This CDR3 spans 17 amino acids. Germline V gene data show CDR1 as MNHEY and CDR2 as SMNVEV (reference sequence).

V gene TRBV7-9 combines with J gene TRBJ2-7; TRBD2 might be the D (5 bases). The V and J ends lost 5 bases and 2 bases respectively, with 13 bases between them. There are 14 residues in the CDR3. Germline CDR1 reads SEHNR; CDR2 reads FQNEAQ (reference sequence). This CDR3 is CASSPGMGPYEQYF. The CDR3 DNA reads as TGTGCCAGCAGCCCCGGGATGGGTCCCTACGAGCAGTACTTC.

This chain links TRBV5-3 with TRBJ1-1; D gene uncertain. TRBV5-3 carries the ORF label, with uncertain function. This CDR3 has 14 residues. Trimming took 4 bases from V and 1 from J, leaving 11 bases between them. The CDR3 sequence: CARSPDPQNTEAFF. The CDR3 region has the DNA TGTGCCAGAAGCCCGGACCCACAGAACACTGAAGCTTTCTTT.

The CDR3 DNA reads TGTGCCAGCAGCCCGTTAGACAGGGACGGCACTGAAGCTTTCTTT. Translating it yields CASSPLDRDGTEAFF. The chain links TRBV11-2 to TRBJ1-1; 7 nucleotides agree with TRBD1. V lost 5 bases to trimming and J lost 4 bases; unmatched junction nucleotides: 10. Germline V gene sequence: CDR1 SGHAT, CDR2 FQNNGV. There are 15 residues in the CDR3.

The gene calls are TRBV5-1 and TRBJ1-1; weak D call: TRBD1 (6 bases). The CDR3 loop spans 15 amino acids. The germline gives CDR1 SGHRS, CDR2 YFSETQ. V lost 0 bases, J lost 3 bases, and 12 bases lay in between. CDR3 sequence (DNA): TGCGCCAGCAGCTTGGCCGTCCAGGGGTACACTGAAGCTTTCTTT. Amino acid sequence: CASSLAVQGYTEAFF.

The rearrangement uses TRBV4-3 and TRBJ2-7; D is ambiguous. V lost 0 bases and J 2 bases, leaving 8 bases between the germline ends. CDR1 is LGHNA and CDR2 is YSLEER in the germline V gene. The CDR3 covers 14 residues. The CDR3 sequence is CASSQDLGAYEQYF. The CDR3 DNA is TGCGCCAGCAGCCAAGATCTTGGGGCCTACGAGCAGTACTTC.

The gene calls are TRBV9 and TRBJ1-1, with 9 bases that match TRBD1. The CDR3 covers 15 residues. Germline assignment: CDR1 SGDLS and CDR2 YYNGEE. V trimming: 5 bases; J trimming: 10 bases; junction bases outside the gene matches: 15. The CDR3 loop is CASSVDPGQGDSAFF. CDR3 in DNA: TGTGCCAGCAGTGTGGATCCGGGACAGGGAGATTCAGCTTTCTTT. Supplemented by reference TRBV9 and TRBJ1-1, the full variable domain reads DSGVTQTPKHLITATGQRVTLRCSPRSGDLSVYWYQQSLDQGLQFLIQYYNGEERAKGNILERFSAQQFPDLHSELNLSSLELGDSALYFCASSVDPGQGDSAFFGQGTRLTVV.

This sequence joins TRBV10-1 and TRBJ1-1; D is unresolved. CDR3 length: 15 residues. V was cut by 2 bases and J by 2 bases, with 12 bases left in between. The V gene's germline CDR1 is WNHNN and CDR2 SYGVQD (reference sequence). The CDR3 nucleotides read TGCGCCAGCAGTGAGGGACCGGGAGCTAACACTGAAGCTTTCTTT. Its translation is CASSEGPGANTEAFF.